A single sample is the source of the 17 T cell receptor beta chains below, sequenced in a study of shared clonotypes between healthy human individuals. Measured with immunoSEQ multiplex PCR; TCRdb has only the in-frame clones, and not every one. In the table there are over a million clones, around 78% of which are singletons. The sample comprised memory CD4+ T cells from PBMCs. The sample's subset: CD45RA-negative fraction. These receptors were collected from a young man in good health. Some clones in this sample may be carry-over from other donors' samples.

The chain is built from TRBV7-2 and TRBJ1-5, with D tentatively TRBD1 (6 bases). This CDR3 has 16 residues. The V end was cut by 3 bases, the J end by 10 bases, with 22 bases between. The germline V gene encodes CDR1 SGHTA and CDR2 FQGNSA. The CDR3 bases are TGTGCCAGCAGCTTGCAGTTCGGGCAGGGGTATCGACCCCAGCATTTT. It specifies CASSLQFGQGYRPQHF. Based on the CDR3 plus reference TRBV7-2 and TRBJ1-5, the full variable domain is GAGVSQSPSNKVTEKGKDVELRCDPISGHTALYWYRQSLGQGLEFLIYFQGNSAPDKSGLPSDRFSAERTGGSVSTLTIQRTQQEDSAVYLCASSLQFGQGYRPQHFGDGTRLSIL.

The chain links TRBV7-2 to TRBJ1-1, with 7 bases fitting TRBD1. The CDR3 length is 17 residues. Germline V lookup: CDR1 SGHTA, CDR2 FQGNSA. Trimming at V came to 2 bases and at J to 8 bases, leaving 17 bases not matched to a gene. The CDR3 DNA follows: TGTGCCAGCAGCTTACGGCCCAAAGGACAGGTAGTATGGGAAGCTTTCTTT. Translation gives CASSLRPKGQVVWEAFF.

CDR3 DNA: TGTGCCAGCAGTCAGCTCGGGGGGCGAACTGAAGCTTTCTTT. Protein product: CASSQLGGRTEAFF. V is TRBV2 and J is TRBJ1-1; perhaps TRBD1 as D (6 bases). Between the trimmed V and J ends, which lost 5 bases and 5 bases, there was a span of 15 bases. CDR3 length equals 14 residues. Germline V gene lookup returns CDR1 SNHLY and CDR2 FYNNEI.

The table lists this clone with a count of one. The gene calls are TRBV7-2 and TRBJ2-1; 8 bases are a match to TRBD2. The CDR3 sequence is 15 residues long. V gave up 3 bases and J gave up 8 bases; unmatched junction bases: 9. The germline V gene encodes CDR1 SGHTA and CDR2 FQGNSA. CDR3 region: CASSFDGGARDEQFF. The CDR3 DNA reads TGTGCCAGCAGCTTCGACGGGGGGGCTCGGGATGAGCAGTTCTTC.

A word on this clone: The sample carries other DNA sequences with the same CDR3. The V and J genes are TRBV14 and TRBJ1-2; D is ambiguous. This CDR3 contains 13 residues. Trimming removed 3 bases from V and 4 bases from J, with 9 bases in between. Germline V CDR1 and CDR2: SGHDN, FVKESK. Here the CDR3 reads CASSQGRGYGYTF. CDR3 DNA: TGTGCCAGCAGCCAGGGTCGCGGCTATGGCTACACCTTC. The whole variable domain, filled in from reference TRBV14 and TRBJ1-2, reads EAGVTQFPSHSVIEKGQTVTLRCDPISGHDNLYWYRRVMGKEIKFLLHFVKESKQDESGMPNNRFLAERTGGTYSTLKVQPAELEDSGVYFCASSQGRGYGYTFGSGTRLTVV.

The rearrangement uses TRBV5-4 and TRBJ2-5; tentative D call: TRBD2 (5 bases). Germline V gene data show CDR1 as SGHNT and CDR2 as YYREEE (reference sequence). The CDR3 runs to 17 residues. V was cut by 0 bases and J by 7 bases, with 22 bases left in between. CDR3 in DNA: TGTGCCAGCAGCTTGGTATTAGTCGGAGGCCCGGCCTCGACCCAGTACTTC. Translating gives CASSLVLVGGPASTQYF.

Only a few counts were recorded for this clone. The identical CDR3 is also encoded by other nucleotide sequences in the sample. The CDR3 DNA is TGTGCCAGCTCACCACAGGGGGCAGAGACCCAGTACTTC. This codes for CASSPQGAETQYF. V usage is TRBV18 and J usage is TRBJ2-5, with 7 bases identical to TRBD1. Germline V CDR1 and CDR2: KGHSH, LQKENI. The CDR3 is 13 residues long. V was clipped by 1 base and J by 4 bases; unmatched bases: 0. Filled out from reference TRBV18 and TRBJ2-5, the complete variable domain reads NAGVMQNPRHLVRRRGQEARLRCSPMKGHSHVYWYRQLPEEGLKFMVYLQKENIIDESGMPKERFSAEFPKEGPSILRIQQVVRGDSAAYFCASSPQGAETQYFGPGTRLLVL.

The chain links TRBV15 to TRBJ2-7; TRBD1 is a possible D gene (5 bases). Germline CDR1 LNHNV, CDR2 YYDKDF (reference sequence). The CDR3 covers 12 residues. Deletions cut 2 bases from V and 6 bases from J, with 8 bases between. CDR3 protein: CATSRQGREQYF. The CDR3, as DNA: TGTGCCACCAGCAGACAGGGTCGCGAGCAGTACTTC.

The chain couples TRBV28 to TRBJ2-3; 8 bases match TRBD1. Germline lookup yields CDR1 MDHEN and CDR2 SYDVKM. The V gene end was trimmed by 6 bases and the J gene end by 1 base; junction bases not matched to a gene: 3. The CDR3 consists of 14 residues. The CDR3 coding sequence is TGTGCCAGCAGGCCGACAGGGGGCACAGATACGCAGTATTTT. Its protein is CASRPTGGTDTQYF.

The chain employs TRBV29-1 and TRBJ2-3; no firm D call. This CDR3 comprises 17 residues. V was trimmed by 3 bases and J by 1 base, leaving 20 bases between them. The germline gives CDR1 SQVTM, CDR2 ANQGSEA. CDR3 in DNA: TGCAGCGTTGATCGAGATCGGGTTGGATCACGCACAGATACGCAGTATTTT. Translation: CSVDRDRVGSRTDTQYF.

Here the CDR3 reads CASSFSSNTEAFF. The CDR3 nucleotides are TGTGCCAGCAGCTTTTCGAGTAACACTGAAGCTTTCTTT. V usage is TRBV11-1 and J usage is TRBJ1-1, with D unresolved. With 3 bases removed from V and 2 bases from J, the gap between germline ends came to 7 bases. This CDR3 has 13 amino acids. Germline V gene sequence: CDR1 SGHAT, CDR2 FQDESV (reference sequence).

The CDR3 DNA reads TGTGCCAGCAGTGCCAAACAGGGGGCCCGCTCTGGGGCCAACGTCCTGACTTTC. This encodes CASSAKQGARSGANVLTF. The chain links TRBV25-1 to TRBJ2-6, with 9 positions matching TRBD1. V was pared by 4 bases and J by 0 bases, with 7 bases of the junction left unmatched. CDR1 is MGHDK, CDR2 SYGVNS, per germline. The CDR3 has 18 residues.

This clone was detected many times. This chain uses TRBV19 with TRBJ2-7; 12 bases map to TRBD2. The V gene end was trimmed by 3 bases and the J gene end by 0 bases; junction bases not matched to a gene: 6. Germline V gives CDR1 LNHDA, CDR2 SQIVND (reference sequence). The CDR3 runs to 17 residues. The CDR3 sequence is CASSIGLAGRSSYEQYF. The DNA of the CDR3 is TGTGCCAGTAGTATCGGACTAGCGGGACGAAGCTCCTACGAGCAGTACTTC.

This clone turned up a few times. Other DNA sequences in the same sample also yield this CDR3. The genes are TRBV15 and TRBJ2-1, with D possibly being TRBD1 or TRBD2 (5 bases each). Looked up from germline, CDR1 is LNHNV and CDR2 is YYDKDF (reference sequence). V was pared by 1 base and J by 13 bases, with 17 bases between. CDR3 size: 14 residues. DNA for the CDR3: TGTGCCACCAGCAGAGCCGGTGACAGTCGGGAACAGTTCTTC. Its protein product is CATSRAGDSREQFF.

The rearrangement links TRBV18 to TRBJ2-7, with 7 bases identical to TRBD2. The CDR3 extends over 13 amino acids. The ends lost 2 bases at V and 6 bases at J; junction bases unmatched: 4. Germline CDR1 reads KGHSH; CDR2 reads LQKENI. CDR3 region: CASSPAGVGEQYF. In DNA form, the CDR3 reads TGTGCCAGCTCACCAGCGGGAGTGGGCGAGCAGTACTTC.

The chain carries TRBV28 and TRBJ1-1, with a tentative D call TRBD1 (6 bases). This CDR3 has 12 residues. V lost 6 bases to trimming and J lost 8 bases, with 13 bases between them. Germline V gene sequence: CDR1 MDHEN, CDR2 SYDVKM. The CDR3 DNA reads as TGTGCCAGCAGAGACAGGATGTCGGAAGCTTTCTTT. Protein: CASRDRMSEAFF. The full variable domain, its missing parts supplied by reference TRBV28 and TRBJ1-1, is DVKVTQSSRYLVKRTGEKVFLECVQDMDHENMFWYRQDPGLGLRLIYFSYDVKMKEKGDIPEGYSVSREKKERFSLILESASTNQTSMYLCASRDRMSEAFFGQGTRLTVV.

The chain recombines TRBV27 with TRBJ1-4; D is undetermined. The V end lost 2 bases, the J end lost 7 bases, and 11 bases lay between the germline ends. Looked up from germline, CDR1 is MNHEY and CDR2 is SMNVEV (reference sequence). CDR3 length equals 14 residues. This chain's CDR3 is CASSLRQAGEKLFF. In DNA, the CDR3 is TGTGCCAGCAGTTTAAGGCAGGCGGGTGAAAAACTGTTTTTT.